The 27 T cell receptor beta chains listed next were all sequenced from one sample in a study of cytomegalovirus exposure and HLA in healthy donors. The PCR was carried out with 60 Vbeta primers and 13 Jbeta primers. Sequenced by immunoSEQ multiplex PCR; TCRdb stores in-frame clones only, minus some. The profile shows more than 150,000 clones, roughly 80% of them singletons. Specimen: PBMCs. The origin of the receptors is a man aged 45 to 65 in good health and CMV-seronegative.

The rearrangement links TRBV7-6 to TRBJ1-1, with 9 bases identical to TRBD1. The V gene's germline CDR1 is SGHVS and CDR2 FNYEAQ. CDR3 length equals 14 residues. Trimming removed 5 bases from V and 4 bases from J; junction bases left unmatched: 5. The CDR3 here is CASSQQGAGTEAFF. The CDR3 DNA is TGTGCCAGCAGCCAACAGGGGGCAGGCACTGAAGCTTTCTTT.

The chain combines TRBV11-1 with TRBJ1-6; possibly TRBD1 for D (6 bases). This CDR3 has 15 amino acids. Trimming left V 3 bases short and J 10 bases short, with 16 bases between. Germline CDR1 SGHAT, CDR2 FQDESV (reference sequence). This CDR3 reads CASSFDPQGRSPLHF. In DNA form, the CDR3 reads TGTGCCAGCAGCTTTGATCCACAGGGTCGGTCACCCCTCCACTTT.

This clone occurred once. The rearrangement joins TRBV7-9 to TRBJ2-3; a weak D match, TRBD2 (7 bases). This CDR3 spans 14 amino acids. V dropped 3 bases and J dropped 4 bases, with 11 bases sitting between them. CDR1 SEHNR and CDR2 FQNEAQ come from the germline V gene (reference sequence). CDR3 protein: CASSFRGGADTQYF. The CDR3 DNA sequence: TGTGCCAGCAGCTTCAGGGGAGGGGCAGATACGCAGTATTTT. Full variable domain (missing parts from reference TRBV7-9 and TRBJ2-3): DTGVSQNPRHKITKRGQNVTFRCDPISEHNRLYWYRQTLGQGPEFLTYFQNEAQLEKSRLLSDRFSAERPKGSFSTLEIQRTEQGDSAMYLCASSFRGGADTQYFGPGTRLTVL.

This clone was counted once. This chain uses TRBV7-2 with TRBJ1-5, with TRBD1 matching 12 bases. The CDR3 runs to 16 residues. In germline, CDR1 is SGHTA, CDR2 FQGNSA. V lost 5 bases and J lost 7; bases outside the gene matches: 9. The CDR3 loop reads CASSRLQGQGAQPQHF. The CDR3 DNA follows: TGTGCCAGCAGCCGGTTACAGGGACAGGGGGCGCAGCCCCAGCATTTT.

V and J are TRBV7-6 and TRBJ2-7, with D perhaps matching TRBD2 (6 bases). Germline lookup yields CDR1 SGHVS and CDR2 FNYEAQ. This CDR3 has 13 amino acids. Trimming removed 2 bases at V and 6 bases at J, with 11 bases between. The chain's CDR3 is CASSLSGGSEQYF. The CDR3, as DNA: TGTGCCAGCAGCTTATCCGGGGGATCCGAGCAGTACTTC.

The rearrangement joins TRBV5-1 to TRBJ2-7; D is unclear. Trimming pared 3 bases from V and 2 bases from J, leaving 9 bases between. The CDR3 covers 13 residues. Germline V gene lookup returns CDR1 SGHRS and CDR2 YFSETQ. DNA of the CDR3: TGCGCCAGCAGCTCCCTTGGAGCCTACGAGCAGTACTTC. Translation: CASSSLGAYEQYF.

This clone was seen a handful of times. V gene TRBV11-2 combines with J gene TRBJ2-7; 12 bases are shared with TRBD1. The germline CDR1 and CDR2 sequences are SGHAT and FQNNGV. Unmatched junction bases numbered 6, after V lost 6 bases and J lost 6 bases. The CDR3 extends over 14 amino acids. This CDR3 is CASSGRDRGREQYF. As DNA, the CDR3 is TGTGCCAGCAGTGGCAGGGACAGGGGGCGCGAGCAGTACTTC. Supplemented by reference TRBV11-2 and TRBJ2-7, the full variable domain reads EAGVAQSPRYKIIEKRQSVAFWCNPISGHATLYWYQQILGQGPKLLIQFQNNGVVDDSQLPKDRFSAERLKGVDSTLKIQPAKLEDSAVYLCASSGRDRGREQYFGPGTRLTVT.

V is TRBV27 and J is TRBJ2-7; 9 bases match TRBD2. Germline V gene lookup returns CDR1 MNHEY and CDR2 SMNVEV (reference sequence). The CDR3 spans 13 residues. V lost 3 bases, J lost 3 bases, and 0 bases stayed unmatched. CDR3 nucleotide sequence: TGTGCCAGCAGTTTGCGGGGGGGCTACGAGCAGTACTTC. This translates into CASSLRGGYEQYF.

The V gene is TRBV13, the J gene TRBJ1-4; D is perhaps TRBD1 (6 bases). Germline loops: CDR1 PRHDT, CDR2 FYEKMQ (reference sequence). V was pared by 2 bases and J by 10 bases, with 14 bases between. CDR3 length equals 14 residues. The CDR3 here is CASSLRQEVVKLFF. The DNA for the CDR3 is TGTGCCAGCAGCTTACGACAGGAGGTTGTAAAACTGTTTTTT. Looking up the rest from reference TRBV13 and TRBJ1-4 gives the full variable domain: AAGVIQSPRHLIKEKRETATLKCYPIPRHDTVYWYQQGPGQDPQFLISFYEKMQSDKGSIPDRFSAQQFSDYHSELNMSSLELGDSALYFCASSLRQEVVKLFFGSGTQLSVL.

In DNA form, the CDR3 reads TGTGCCAGCAGTTTCGGACTAGCGGGGAACGGCAATGAGCAGTTCTTC. It is translated as CASSFGLAGNGNEQFF. The V gene is TRBV6-6, the J gene TRBJ2-1; 12 bases are shared with TRBD2. Germline V lookup: CDR1 MNHNY, CDR2 SVGAGI (reference sequence). Losses at the gene ends were 4 bases for V and 6 bases for J; bases not matched to a gene: 7. The CDR3 has 16 residues.

The chain couples TRBV2 to TRBJ1-1; no reliable D call. CDR1 SNHLY and CDR2 FYNNEI come from the germline V gene. This CDR3 spans 13 amino acids. V lost 8 bases and J lost 0, with 10 bases in between. CDR3 protein: CASQSLMNTEAFF. In nucleotides, the CDR3 is TGTGCCAGCCAAAGCCTAATGAACACTGAAGCTTTCTTT.

This chain links TRBV7-9 with TRBJ1-2; D is perhaps TRBD1 (6 bases). Trimming stripped 5 bases from V and 6 bases from J, with 16 bases between. CDR3 length: 14 amino acids. CDR1 is SEHNR and CDR2 is FQNEAQ in the germline V gene (reference sequence). The CDR3 coding sequence is TGTGCCAGCAGCACCCCAGGGGAACCGGATGGCTACACCTTC. Amino acid sequence: CASSTPGEPDGYTF.

The chain links TRBV4-1 to TRBJ2-1; TRBD2 matches 9 bases. Trimming removed 2 bases from V and 8 bases from J; junction bases left unmatched: 7. The CDR3 consists of 15 residues. Germline CDR1 and CDR2: MGHRA and YSYEKL. This chain's CDR3 is CASSQTQAGGYEQFF. The CDR3 coding sequence is TGCGCCAGCAGCCAAACCCAAGCGGGGGGCTATGAGCAGTTCTTC.

CDR3 sequence reads: CASSLQKSTDTQYF. The CDR3 DNA is TGTGCCAGCAGTTTGCAGAAGAGCACAGATACGCAGTATTTT. The V and J genes are TRBV27 and TRBJ2-3; D not resolved. The CDR3 length is 14 residues. Looked up from germline, CDR1 is MNHEY and CDR2 is SMNVEV (reference sequence). Trimming removed 3 bases at V and 0 bases at J, with 7 bases between.

This clone was counted a single time. The rearrangement uses TRBV19 and TRBJ1-5; 7 bases fit TRBD1. The germline CDR1 and CDR2 sequences are LNHDA and SQIVND (reference sequence). The CDR3 covers 14 residues. The junction had 7 bases not matched to a gene; V was cut back by 11 bases and J by 0 bases. This chain's CDR3 is CAAKTGNSNQPQHF. CDR3 bases: TGTGCCGCGAAGACAGGGAATAGCAATCAGCCCCAGCATTTT.

In its sample, this clone was seen a few times. V usage is TRBV5-6 and J usage is TRBJ2-7; perhaps TRBD2 as D (5 bases). V was trimmed by 2 bases and J by 3 bases, leaving 12 bases between them. CDR3 length equals 14 residues. The germline gives CDR1 SGHDT, CDR2 YYEEEE. CDR3 nucleotides: TGTGCCAGCAGCTTAGAGGGTATCCGCTACGAGCAGTACTTC. Amino acids: CASSLEGIRYEQYF.

The V and J genes are TRBV7-9 and TRBJ1-2; no clear D gene. The CDR3 consists of 14 residues. V was pared by 1 base and J by 1 base, with 7 bases between. Germline values: CDR1 SEHNR, CDR2 FQNEAQ (reference sequence). CDR3 region: CASSLVEVNYGYTF. The CDR3 region has the DNA TGTGCCAGCAGCTTAGTCGAGGTTAACTATGGCTACACCTTC.

The chain links TRBV10-3 to TRBJ1-1; 8 bases line up with TRBD1. Germline-derived CDR1 and CDR2 are ENHRY and SYGVKD. This CDR3 contains 13 residues. The trim removed 3 bases at V and 7 bases at J, leaving 4 bases unmatched. CDR3 sequence: CAISDRQGNEAFF. As DNA, the CDR3 is TGTGCCATCAGTGATAGACAGGGGAATGAAGCTTTCTTT.

The V and J genes are TRBV27 and TRBJ1-1; the D gene is possibly TRBD1 (6 bases). Germline V gives CDR1 MNHEY, CDR2 SMNVEV (reference sequence). The CDR3 runs 15 residues. The V end lost 5 bases, the J end lost 0 bases, and 13 bases lay between the germline ends. The DNA of the CDR3 is TGTGCCAGCAGTCGCCGGGACACATTGAACACTGAAGCTTTCTTT. It translates to CASSRRDTLNTEAFF.

The CDR3 sequence: CASSWGGGGTGKVDTQYF. In DNA form, the CDR3 reads TGTGCCAGCAGCTGGGGGGGAGGTGGGACAGGGAAAGTAGATACGCAGTATTTT. This chain connects TRBV5-6 to TRBJ2-3; 9 bases align to TRBD1. Germline V gives CDR1 SGHDT, CDR2 YYEEEE. The trim removed 3 bases at V and 5 bases at J, leaving 16 bases unmatched. The CDR3 spans 18 residues.

V gene TRBV4-3 combines with J gene TRBJ2-1, with 8 positions matching TRBD1. Germline V gene sequence: CDR1 LGHNA, CDR2 YSLEER. The V and J ends lost 4 bases and 6 bases, in that order; junction bases with no gene match: 8. CDR3 length equals 15 residues. CDR3 residues: CASSPGQGGFNEQFF. Here the CDR3 DNA reads TGCGCCAGCAGCCCAGGACAGGGTGGATTCAATGAGCAGTTCTTC.

This sequence joins TRBV2 and TRBJ2-5, with 13 nucleotides matching TRBD2. Trimming cost V 7 bases and J 0 bases; bases outside gene matches: 5. From germline, CDR1 is SNHLY and CDR2 FYNNEI. This CDR3 is 16 amino acids long. This CDR3 is CASTHGLAGDQETQYF. As DNA, the CDR3 is TGTGCCAGCACCCACGGACTAGCGGGGGACCAAGAGACCCAGTACTTC.

The V and J genes are TRBV4-2 and TRBJ1-3; TRBD1 might be the D (6 bases). The germline CDR1 and CDR2 sequences are LGHNA and YNFKEQ. The CDR3 is made up of 21 amino acids. V lost 0 bases to trimming and J lost 0 bases, with 24 bases between them. CDR3 amino acids: CASSQDWHRETQINSGNTIYF. CDR3 sequence (DNA): TGTGCCAGCAGCCAAGATTGGCACAGGGAGACACAAATCAACTCTGGAAACACCATATATTTT.

This chain uses TRBV19 with TRBJ1-3; D remains unclear. CDR1 and CDR2 (germline): LNHDA, SQIVND (reference sequence). The CDR3 spans 14 residues. The V gene lost 7 bases and the J gene lost 0 bases, with 10 bases spanning the gap. CDR3 sequence: CASTEAPSGNTIYF. In nucleotides, the CDR3 is TGTGCCAGTACGGAGGCCCCCTCTGGAAACACCATATATTTT.

This chain uses TRBV10-3 with TRBJ2-3; 11 nucleotides agree with TRBD2. From germline, CDR1 is ENHRY and CDR2 SYGVKD. The CDR3 is 18 residues long. J lost 0 bases, V lost 4 bases, and 9 bases had no gene match. The DNA for the CDR3 is TGTGCCATCAGTGGGAGAGGGCCTAGCGGGGGGAGCACAGATACGCAGTATTTT. As protein: CAISGRGPSGGSTDTQYF.

The CDR3 region has the DNA TGTGCTAGTGGTTTGGTAGTGGGACAGGATCAGCCCCAGCATTTT. Its translation is CASGLVVGQDQPQHF. V is TRBV12-5 and J is TRBJ1-5, with TRBD1 identical over 8 bases. The V gene end was trimmed by 0 bases and the J gene end by 5 bases; junction bases not matched to a gene: 3. The germline V gene has CDR1 LGHNT and CDR2 FRNRAP. This CDR3 has 15 residues.

This clone was observed a single time. This chain links TRBV4-3 with TRBJ1-2; 9 positions agree with TRBD1. The CDR3 is made up of 13 amino acids. V was pared by 4 bases and J by 6 bases, with 3 bases of the junction left unmatched. Germline V gene data show CDR1 as LGHNA and CDR2 as YSLEER. CDR3 loop: CASSRRTGDGYTF. CDR3 DNA sequence: TGCGCCAGCAGCCGTCGGACAGGGGATGGCTACACCTTC.